A single sample gave rise to the 27 T cell receptor beta chains below, sequenced in a study of blood T cell repertoires in COVID-19. Sequencing used immunoSEQ multiplex PCR; TCRdb keeps in-frame clones, though not all of them. The sample has about 70,000 clones, about 82% seen once. Sequenced sample: peripheral blood. The receptors originated from a woman aged 55-69 years with acute or convalescent COVID-19.

This clone was observed a single time. The chain joins TRBV30 to TRBJ2-2, with 10 bases that match TRBD2. The CDR3 totals 14 residues. Germline V gives CDR1 GTSNPN, CDR2 SVGIG (reference sequence). J gave up 7 bases and V 2 bases, and 4 bases lay outside the gene matches. For the CDR3, the DNA is TGTGCCTGGAGTCTAGAGCGGGGGGGCGGGGAGCTGTTTTTT. As protein: CAWSLERGGGELFF.

The chain carries TRBV28 and TRBJ1-5; D is undetermined. V was shortened by 3 bases and J by 4 bases, with 7 bases between the two germline ends. The CDR3 has 13 amino acids. Germline V gene sequence: CDR1 MDHEN, CDR2 SYDVKM. CDR3 DNA sequence: TGTGCCAGCAGTTTCGTAGATAATCAGCCCCAGCATTTT. Amino acids: CASSFVDNQPQHF.

In its sample, this clone was seen once. The chain uses TRBV24-1 and TRBJ2-5, with TRBD2 matching over 7 bases. The J segment lost 0 bases and the V segment lost 7 bases, leaving 10 bases of the junction unmatched. CDR1 is KGHDR and CDR2 is SFDVKD in the germline V gene. The CDR3 covers 16 residues. The CDR3 sequence is CATSESGGLYQETQYF. CDR3 sequence (DNA): TGTGCCACCAGCGAGTCGGGGGGACTGTACCAAGAGACCCAGTACTTC.

The chain recombines TRBV18 with TRBJ1-1; maybe TRBD1 (5 bases). V lost 4 bases, J lost 6 bases, and 12 bases lay in between. Per germline, CDR1 KGHSH and CDR2 LQKENI. CDR3 length equals 13 residues. CDR3 loop: CASSRDSRAEAFF. The CDR3 region has the DNA TGTGCCAGCTCACGGGACTCCCGGGCTGAAGCTTTCTTT.

The chain joins TRBV5-4 to TRBJ2-6, with a possible D match to TRBD1 (5 bases). CDR3 size: 18 residues. The germline V gene encodes CDR1 SGHNT and CDR2 YYREEE (reference sequence). V was trimmed by 0 bases and J by 5 bases, leaving 18 bases between them. The CDR3 coding sequence is TGTGCCAGCAGCTTGGTGGGGCAGGGAAATAGCTGGGCCAACGTCCTGACTTTC. As protein: CASSLVGQGNSWANVLTF.

The J gene is TRBJ2-1, the V gene TRBV24-1; 9 nucleotides agree with TRBD1. The CDR3 is made up of 15 amino acids. Germline CDR1 reads KGHDR; CDR2 reads SFDVKD. Germline trimming cut 5 bases from V and 7 bases from J; bases unmatched to any gene: 8. The CDR3: CATSGAGQGQNEQFF. In DNA, the CDR3 is TGTGCCACCAGTGGTGCAGGACAGGGGCAGAATGAGCAGTTCTTC.

V and J are TRBV28 and TRBJ2-1, with 11 nucleotides matching TRBD2. Germline CDR1 and CDR2: MDHEN and SYDVKM. This CDR3 contains 16 residues. The junction had 7 bases not matched to a gene; V was cut back by 6 bases and J by 3 bases. The CDR3 sequence: CASSSRTSGRYNEQFF. CDR3 DNA sequence: TGTGCCAGCAGCTCTCGGACTAGCGGGCGCTACAATGAGCAGTTCTTC.

The chain links TRBV10-3 to TRBJ2-7; D remains ambiguous. Germline CDR1 and CDR2: ENHRY and SYGVKD. The CDR3 has 12 amino acids. V gave up 4 bases and J gave up 6 bases, with 10 bases separating them. In nucleotides, the CDR3 is TGTGCCATCAGTGTCCGGAGTCGCGAGCAGTACTTC. It translates to CAISVRSREQYF.

A single count supports this clone. The chain employs TRBV5-4 and TRBJ2-7, with 7 bases matching TRBD1. From germline, CDR1 is SGHNT and CDR2 YYREEE (reference sequence). This CDR3 comprises 15 residues. V lost 3 bases, J lost 0 bases, and 6 bases stayed unmatched. The CDR3 is CASSSPGTASYEQYF. As DNA, the CDR3 is TGTGCCAGCAGCTCACCCGGGACAGCCTCCTACGAGCAGTACTTC.

V is TRBV7-6 and J is TRBJ2-1, with 7 bases lining up with TRBD1. The ends lost 2 bases at V and 10 bases at J; junction bases unmatched: 2. This CDR3 spans 12 amino acids. Germline CDR1 and CDR2: SGHVS and FNYEAQ. CDR3 residues: CASSLWGQEQFF. The CDR3 DNA follows: TGTGCCAGCAGCTTATGGGGACAGGAGCAGTTCTTC.

This clone showed up just a few times. This rearrangement joins TRBV19 to TRBJ2-7; 7 bases are a match to TRBD2. The germline CDR1 and CDR2 sequences are LNHDA and SQIVND (reference sequence). The CDR3 sequence is 16 residues long. The ends lost 5 bases at V and 4 bases at J; junction bases unmatched: 14. DNA of the CDR3: TGTGCCAGTAGTTTCAACAACCGGGACGGGGGGTACGAGCAGTACTTC. Protein sequence: CASSFNNRDGGYEQYF.

The chain links TRBV19 to TRBJ1-5, with no clear D. Trimming removed 3 bases from V and 1 base from J, with 4 bases in between. The CDR3 totals 13 residues. Germline V lookup: CDR1 LNHDA, CDR2 SQIVND (reference sequence). CDR3 sequence reads: CASSIESNQPQHF. The CDR3 DNA reads as TGTGCCAGTAGTATCGAGAGCAATCAGCCCCAGCATTTT.

The genes are TRBV29-1 and TRBJ1-5, with 11 bases matching TRBD1. The CDR3 is made up of 14 amino acids. V was pared by 7 bases and J by 3 bases, with 5 bases of the junction left unmatched. CDR1 is SQVTM, CDR2 ANQGSEA, per germline. In DNA, the CDR3 is TGCAGCGCCCGGACAGGGGGCGACAATCAGCCCCAGCATTTT. Translation gives CSARTGGDNQPQHF.

Here the CDR3 DNA reads TGTGCCAGCAGTTTTCGATCAGGCTATGGCTACACCTTC. Its protein product is CASSFRSGYGYTF. The chain carries TRBV12-3 or TRBV12-4 and TRBJ1-2; D call uncertain. Trimming cost V 3 bases and J 4 bases, with 9 bases left between them. The CDR3 totals 13 residues.

DNA for the CDR3: TGTGCCAGCAGTGTTGGGGGACAGGGGGCGAATGGCTACACCTTC. Protein sequence: CASSVGGQGANGYTF. This chain joins TRBV2 and TRBJ1-2; 12 bases line up with TRBD1. Per germline, CDR1 SNHLY and CDR2 FYNNEI. V gave up 4 bases and J gave up 6 bases; unmatched junction bases: 6. The CDR3 is made up of 15 amino acids.

The rearrangement uses TRBV9 and TRBJ2-1, with 11 bases lining up with TRBD2. From germline, CDR1 is SGDLS and CDR2 YYNGEE. This CDR3 spans 17 amino acids. The ends lost 0 bases at V and 1 base at J; junction bases unmatched: 3. The CDR3: CASSVDTSGRSYNEQFF. As DNA, the CDR3 is TGTGCCAGCAGCGTAGATACTAGCGGGAGATCCTACAATGAGCAGTTCTTC.

The rearrangement uses TRBV14 and TRBJ2-7; 9 bases agree with TRBD1. Per the germline V gene, CDR1 is SGHDN and CDR2 is FVKESK. This CDR3 spans 15 amino acids. The V and J ends lost 4 bases and 3 bases, in that order; junction bases with no gene match: 7. The CDR3 sequence: CASSLGTGYFYEQYF. In DNA form, the CDR3 reads TGTGCCAGCAGCCTGGGGACAGGGTACTTCTACGAGCAGTACTTC.

The V gene is TRBV7-2, the J gene TRBJ2-1, with TRBD2 matching over 7 bases. Germline V gives CDR1 SGHTA, CDR2 FQGNSA. CDR3 length equals 16 residues. V was pared by 4 bases and J by 0 bases, with 6 bases of the junction left unmatched. The CDR3 DNA follows: TGTGCCAGCAGCTCTAAAAGCGGGACCTCCTACAATGAGCAGTTCTTC. Translating it yields CASSSKSGTSYNEQFF.

The rearrangement links TRBV25-1 to TRBJ1-1, with D possibly being TRBD1 (5 bases). The CDR3 totals 15 residues. CDR1 is MGHDK, CDR2 SYGVNS, per germline. Trimming cost V 7 bases and J 0 bases, with 15 bases left between them. CDR3 region: CASKSVTGMNTEAFF. The CDR3 DNA reads as TGTGCCAGCAAATCGGTAACAGGCATGAACACTGAAGCTTTCTTT.

This clone has only a few counts. The J gene is TRBJ1-5, the V gene TRBV2; 9 positions match TRBD1. CDR1 SNHLY and CDR2 FYNNEI come from the germline V gene. After removal of 5 bases from V and 6 bases from J, the junction contained 5 bases not matched to a gene. The CDR3 is 14 residues long. CDR3: CASSPGQGSQPQHF. Written as DNA, the CDR3 is TGTGCCAGCAGTCCGGGACAGGGTTCTCAGCCCCAGCATTTT.

This chain connects TRBV6-1 to TRBJ1-3; no clear D gene. V was cut by 1 base and J by 5 bases, with 9 bases left in between. The germline V gene encodes CDR1 MNHNS and CDR2 SASEGT. The CDR3 length is 14 residues. CDR3 coding DNA: TGTGCCAGCAGTGAAGTCAACGAGAGAAACACCATATATTTT. Translated, it gives CASSEVNERNTIYF.

The table lists this clone with a count of one. The rearrangement joins TRBV7-9 to TRBJ2-7, with 10 bases aligning to TRBD1. The CDR3 totals 16 residues. The junction had 7 bases not matched to a gene; V was cut back by 5 bases and J by 0 bases. The germline V gene has CDR1 SEHNR and CDR2 FQNEAQ (reference sequence). CDR3 sequence: CASSGWGQGSSYEQYF. Here the CDR3 DNA reads TGTGCCAGCAGCGGGTGGGGACAGGGGTCCTCCTACGAGCAGTACTTC.

The chain has TRBV20-1 and TRBJ1-1; 7 bases match TRBD1. CDR3 length: 17 amino acids. The ends lost 3 bases at V and 6 bases at J; junction bases unmatched: 19. Looked up from germline, CDR1 is DFQATT and CDR2 is SNEGSKA (reference sequence). For the CDR3, the DNA is TGCAGTGCTAGTGCAGCAGGGAAGGGGGCATCGCGTGCTGAAGCTTTCTTT. Translation: CSASAAGKGASRAEAFF.

This sequence joins TRBV11-2 and TRBJ2-7; 11 nucleotides match TRBD2. There are 15 residues in the CDR3. The V segment lost 4 bases and the J segment 4 bases; nucleotides outside the gene matches: 6. Germline loops: CDR1 SGHAT, CDR2 FQNNGV. Here the CDR3 reads CASSSTSGSMYEQYF. Written as DNA, the CDR3 is TGTGCCAGCAGCTCCACTAGCGGGAGTATGTACGAGCAGTACTTC. Using reference TRBV11-2 and TRBJ2-7 for the parts outside the CDR3, the full variable domain is EAGVAQSPRYKIIEKRQSVAFWCNPISGHATLYWYQQILGQGPKLLIQFQNNGVVDDSQLPKDRFSAERLKGVDSTLKIQPAKLEDSAVYLCASSSTSGSMYEQYFGPGTRLTVT.

This clone was found once. The chain links TRBV6-5 to TRBJ2-1; tentative D call: TRBD2 (6 bases). There are 14 residues in the CDR3. Trimming shortened V by 2 bases and J by 12 bases, and 17 bases separated the two germline ends. Germline V lookup: CDR1 MNHEY, CDR2 SVGAGI. The CDR3 reads CASSYGGTDITQFF. Written as DNA, the CDR3 is TGTGCCAGCAGTTACGGTGGGACTGATATAACGCAGTTCTTC.

The chain employs TRBV19 and TRBJ2-4; D call uncertain. V gave up 2 bases and J gave up 0 bases, with 14 bases separating them. The CDR3 runs 17 residues. The germline gives CDR1 LNHDA, CDR2 SQIVND (reference sequence). DNA of the CDR3: TGTGCCAGTAGTATAAGCTCCGAGAACTTAGCCAAAAACATTCAGTACTTC. It yields the protein CASSISSENLAKNIQYF.

This chain links TRBV2 with TRBJ1-2; D remains unclear. CDR3 size: 14 residues. The germline V gene has CDR1 SNHLY and CDR2 FYNNEI. V was cut by 2 bases and J by 6 bases, with 13 bases left in between. CDR3 region: CASSEKRTMDGYTF. The CDR3 region has the DNA TGTGCCAGCAGTGAAAAGCGAACTATGGATGGCTACACCTTC. The full variable domain, with the rest looked up from reference TRBV2 and TRBJ1-2, is EPEVTQTPSHQVTQMGQEVILRCVPISNHLYFYWYRQILGQKVEFLVSFYNNEISEKSEIFDDQFSVERPDGSNFTLKIRSTKLEDSAMYFCASSEKRTMDGYTFGSGTRLTVV.